This T cell receptor beta chain was identified during a study of blood T cell repertoires in COVID-19 (dated by TCRdb to the early 2020s). Turning to the overall study: Samples covering the acute and convalescent phases of COVID-19 were provided by collaborators in the United States, Italy and Spain. The material from the prospective study consisted of cDNA or gDNA derived from T cells, B-cell-depleted T cells, or PBMCs. Deeply sampled blood TCRbeta repertoires from subjects exposed to, actively infected with, or recovered from COVID-19 were included in the dataset. The repertoires were released in a freely available public database intended as a resource for research on the immune response to SARS-CoV-2. Samples were obtained from the ongoing ImmuneRACE study (first 160 participants) and from over a thousand subjects provided by 6 global collaborators. The sample metadata nearly always contained a de-identified subject ID, COVID-19 status, age in years and sex. Where available, HLA class I and class II types were obtained from metadata supplied by the sample provider rather than from assay-based typing. Results and caveats for the whole study, not just this receptor: How much clinical and demographic metadata was included differed by source and by participant, and the metadata was provided uncurated.

TCRbeta CDR3 regions were amplified from genomic DNA by means of the immunoSEQ Assay, a bias-controlled multiplex PCR. Regarding the original processing steps: Nucleated cell counts per sample were estimated from amplification of reference gene primers within the assay. To quantify the absolute abundance of each unique TCRbeta CDR3 rearrangement, sequence reads were collapsed and filtered. For each sample, productive Simpson clonality was calculated by taking the square root of Simpson's diversity index across productive rearrangements. What TCRdb holds here is the immuneACCESS table cut down to in-frame rearrangements. Part of the clones is not present; checked against another copy, under half of the missing clones reflect an unresolved V gene, and the others are unexplained. The V and J calls and clone size come from that table; D and trimming were worked out from the DNA. Recorded for this sample are under 350,000 clones; 80% to 90% of them occurred a single time. Of the sample, roughly 4% falls within the top ten clones.

Comment on this clone: Which antigen it targets is not known. Within one base of it there is no much larger clone, and no base qualities were kept.

In the germline V gene, CDR1 corresponds to SGHTA and CDR2 to FQGNSA. The CDR3 starts with the cysteine, ends with the phenylalanine, and has 15 residues. The DNA shown is the 45-base CDR3, in frame from base 1. V is shortened by 3 bases, J by 2 bases, and the region joining them spans 8 bases. Participants in the prospective study were enrolled through a virtual design, were aged roughly 18 to 100 years, and lived in approximately 25 United States geographic areas. In the prospective study, cohorts were assigned on the basis of participant-reported clinical history obtained from a screening survey and a study questionnaire. In the prospective study, mobile phlebotomists collected whole blood, serum and a nasopharyngeal or oropharyngeal swab from each participant. Participants in the prospective study had the option to provide additional blood draws and questionnaires over a roughly 2-month period. Before DNA extraction, blood samples from the prospective study were shipped at room temperature or frozen.

Sequencing was done on a sample of PBMCs or T cells enriched from blood (not recorded which). This receptor was obtained from a woman between 40 and 55 years old with acute COVID-19. The V gene is TRBV7-2 and the J gene is TRBJ2-6; tentative D gene TRBD1, with 6 bases matching. The bases are TGTGCCAGCAGCTTCAGGGGAGCTGGGGCCAACGTCCTGACTTTC. Protein translation: CASSFRGAGANVLTF.